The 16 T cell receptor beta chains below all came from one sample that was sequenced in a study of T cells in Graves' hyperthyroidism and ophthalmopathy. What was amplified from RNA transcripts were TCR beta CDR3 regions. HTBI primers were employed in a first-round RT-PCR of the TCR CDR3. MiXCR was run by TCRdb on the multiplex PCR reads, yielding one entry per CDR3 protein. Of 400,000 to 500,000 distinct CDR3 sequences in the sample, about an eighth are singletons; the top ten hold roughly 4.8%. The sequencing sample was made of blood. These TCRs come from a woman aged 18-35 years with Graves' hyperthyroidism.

The CDR3 protein is CASSQSLGGGVTGELFF. The CDR3 DNA follows: TGCGCCAGCAGCCAATCCCTCGGAGGGGGGGTCACCGGGGAGCTGTTTTTT. The J gene is TRBJ2-2, the V gene TRBV4-1; D possibly corresponds to TRBD2 (7 bases). CDR3 length: 17 residues. The V end lost 2 bases, the J end lost 4 bases, and 17 bases lay between the germline ends. Germline CDR1 is MGHRA and CDR2 is YSYEKL.

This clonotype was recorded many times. CDR3 DNA sequence: TGCGCCAGCAGCCAAGAAGGAGCAACTAATGAAAAACTGTTTTTT. Translating gives CASSQEGATNEKLFF. This chain links TRBV4-3 with TRBJ1-4; D is unresolved. The CDR3 extends over 15 amino acids. Germline CDR1 reads LGHNA; CDR2 reads YSLEER. V lost 0 bases and J lost 0, with 5 bases in between.

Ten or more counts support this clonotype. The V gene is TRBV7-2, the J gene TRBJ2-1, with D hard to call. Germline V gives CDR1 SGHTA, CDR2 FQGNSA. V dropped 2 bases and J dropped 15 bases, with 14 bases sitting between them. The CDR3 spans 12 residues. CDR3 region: CASSLNQERLFF. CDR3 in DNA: TGTGCCAGCAGCTTAAACCAGGAAAGGCTGTTCTTC. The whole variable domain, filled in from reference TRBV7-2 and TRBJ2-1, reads GAGVSQSPSNKVTEKGKDVELRCDPISGHTALYWYRQSLGQGLEFLIYFQGNSAPDKSGLPSDRFSAERTGGSVSTLTIQRTQQEDSAVYLCASSLNQERLFFGPGTRLTVL.

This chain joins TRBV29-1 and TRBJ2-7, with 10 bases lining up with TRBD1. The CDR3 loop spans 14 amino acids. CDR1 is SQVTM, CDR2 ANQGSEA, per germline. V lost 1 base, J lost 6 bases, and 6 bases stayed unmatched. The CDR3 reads CSVEATGTGAEQYF. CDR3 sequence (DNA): TGCAGCGTTGAAGCAACCGGGACAGGGGCCGAGCAGTACTTC.

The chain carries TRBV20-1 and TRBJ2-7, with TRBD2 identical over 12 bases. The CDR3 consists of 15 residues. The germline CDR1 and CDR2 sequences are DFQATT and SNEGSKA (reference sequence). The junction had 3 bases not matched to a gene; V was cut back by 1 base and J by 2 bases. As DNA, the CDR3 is TGCAGTGCTAGAGGACTAGCGGGAGTGCCCTACGAGCAGTACTTC. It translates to CSARGLAGVPYEQYF.

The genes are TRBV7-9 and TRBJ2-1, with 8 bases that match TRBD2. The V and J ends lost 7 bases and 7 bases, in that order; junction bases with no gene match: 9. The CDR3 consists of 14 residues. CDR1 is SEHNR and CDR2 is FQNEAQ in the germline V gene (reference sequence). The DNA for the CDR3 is TGTGCCAGCAACCCGGGACTAGGTAGAAATGAGCAGTTCTTC. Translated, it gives CASNPGLGRNEQFF.

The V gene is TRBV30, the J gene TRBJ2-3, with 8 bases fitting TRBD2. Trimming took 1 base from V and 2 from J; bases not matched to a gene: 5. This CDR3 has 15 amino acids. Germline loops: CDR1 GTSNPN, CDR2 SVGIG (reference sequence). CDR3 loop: CAWSGREDYTDTQYF. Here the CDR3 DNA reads TGTGCCTGGAGTGGGCGGGAGGATTACACAGATACGCAGTATTTT.

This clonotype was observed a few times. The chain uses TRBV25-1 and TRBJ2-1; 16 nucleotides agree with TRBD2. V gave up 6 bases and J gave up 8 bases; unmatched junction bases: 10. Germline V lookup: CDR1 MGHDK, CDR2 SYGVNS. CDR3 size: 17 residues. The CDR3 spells CASRTQTGLAGGDEQFF. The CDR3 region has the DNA TGTGCCAGCAGAACGCAGACGGGACTAGCGGGAGGGGATGAGCAGTTCTTC. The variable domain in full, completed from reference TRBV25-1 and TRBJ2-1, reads EADIYQTPRYLVIGTGKKITLECSQTMGHDKMYWYQQDPGMELHLIHYSYGVNSTEKGDLSSESTVSRIRTEHFPLTLESARPSHTSQYLCASRTQTGLAGGDEQFFGPGTRLTVL.

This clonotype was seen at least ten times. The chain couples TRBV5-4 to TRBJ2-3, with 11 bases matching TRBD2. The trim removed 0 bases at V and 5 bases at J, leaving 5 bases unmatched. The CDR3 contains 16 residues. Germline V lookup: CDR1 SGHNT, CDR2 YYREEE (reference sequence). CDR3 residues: CASSLDGTSGIDTQYF. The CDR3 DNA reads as TGTGCCAGCAGCTTGGATGGGACTAGCGGTATAGATACGCAGTATTTT.

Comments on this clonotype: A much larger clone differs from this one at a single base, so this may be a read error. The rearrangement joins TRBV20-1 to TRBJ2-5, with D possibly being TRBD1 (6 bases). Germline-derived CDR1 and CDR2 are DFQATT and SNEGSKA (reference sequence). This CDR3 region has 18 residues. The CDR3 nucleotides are TGCAGTGCTAGGGGGGACCCTAGGACAACAGGGTCGCAAGAGACCCGGTACTTC. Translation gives CSARGDPRTTGSQETRYF.

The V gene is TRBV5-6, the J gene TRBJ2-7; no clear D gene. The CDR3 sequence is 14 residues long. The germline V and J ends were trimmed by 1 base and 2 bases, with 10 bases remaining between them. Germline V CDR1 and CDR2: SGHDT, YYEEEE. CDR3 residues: CASSLWSSPYEQYF. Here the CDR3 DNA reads TGTGCCAGCAGCTTGTGGAGCTCTCCCTACGAGCAGTACTTC.

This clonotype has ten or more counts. The CDR3 coding sequence is TGTGCCAGCAGAGCCGCGGGAGGGCCTGAGGAGCAGTACTTC. It yields the protein CASRAAGGPEEQYF. The chain carries TRBV6-2 or TRBV6-3 and TRBJ2-7, with TRBD2 identical over 9 bases. Germline trimming cut 6 bases from V and 7 bases from J; bases unmatched to any gene: 10. The CDR3 length is 14 residues. Germline-derived CDR1 and CDR2 are MNHEY and SVGEGT.

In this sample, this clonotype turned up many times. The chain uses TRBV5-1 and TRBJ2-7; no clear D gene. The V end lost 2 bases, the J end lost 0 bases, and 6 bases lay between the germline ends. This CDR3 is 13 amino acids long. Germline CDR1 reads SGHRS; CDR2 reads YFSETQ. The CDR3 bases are TGCGCCAGCAGCTTCAGAGACTCCTACGAGCAGTACTTC. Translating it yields CASSFRDSYEQYF.

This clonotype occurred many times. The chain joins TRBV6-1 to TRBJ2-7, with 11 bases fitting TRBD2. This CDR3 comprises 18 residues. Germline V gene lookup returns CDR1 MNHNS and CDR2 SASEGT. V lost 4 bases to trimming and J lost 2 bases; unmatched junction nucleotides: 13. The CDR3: CASSAASGRKYPAYEQYF. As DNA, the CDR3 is TGTGCCAGCAGTGCAGCTAGCGGGAGGAAGTATCCCGCCTACGAGCAGTACTTC.

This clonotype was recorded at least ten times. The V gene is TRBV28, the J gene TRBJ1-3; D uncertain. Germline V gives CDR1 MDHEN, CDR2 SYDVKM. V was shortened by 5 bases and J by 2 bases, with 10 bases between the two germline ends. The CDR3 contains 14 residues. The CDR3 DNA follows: TGTGCCAGCAGTCCACATAACACTGGAAACACCATATATTTT. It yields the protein CASSPHNTGNTIYF.

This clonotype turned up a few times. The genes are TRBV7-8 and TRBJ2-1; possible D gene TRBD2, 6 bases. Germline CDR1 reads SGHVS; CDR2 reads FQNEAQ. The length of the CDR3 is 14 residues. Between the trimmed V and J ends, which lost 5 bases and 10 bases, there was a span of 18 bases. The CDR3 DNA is TGTGCCAGCAGCCTCCGGGACTCCGTCGGCGAGCAGTTCTTC. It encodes CASSLRDSVGEQFF.